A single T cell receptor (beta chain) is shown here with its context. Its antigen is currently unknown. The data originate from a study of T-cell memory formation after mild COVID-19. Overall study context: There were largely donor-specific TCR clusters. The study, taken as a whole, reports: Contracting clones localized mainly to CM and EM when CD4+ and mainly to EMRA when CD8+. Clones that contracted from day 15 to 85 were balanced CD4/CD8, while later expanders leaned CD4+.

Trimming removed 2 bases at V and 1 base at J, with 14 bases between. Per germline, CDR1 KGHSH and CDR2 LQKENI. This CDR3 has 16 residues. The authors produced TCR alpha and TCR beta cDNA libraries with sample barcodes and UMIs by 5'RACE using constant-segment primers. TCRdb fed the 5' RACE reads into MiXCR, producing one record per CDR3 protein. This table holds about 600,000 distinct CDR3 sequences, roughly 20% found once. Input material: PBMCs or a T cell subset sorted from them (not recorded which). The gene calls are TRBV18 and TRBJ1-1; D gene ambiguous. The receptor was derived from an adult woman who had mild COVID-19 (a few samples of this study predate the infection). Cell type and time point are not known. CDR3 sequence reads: CASSPWQLSANTEAFF. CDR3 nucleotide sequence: TGTGCCAGCTCACCATGGCAGTTATCGGCGAACACTGAAGCTTTCTTT. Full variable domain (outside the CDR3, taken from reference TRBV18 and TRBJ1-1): NAGVMQNPRHLVRRRGQEARLRCSPMKGHSHVYWYRQLPEEGLKFMVYLQKENIIDESGMPKERFSAEFPKEGPSILRIQQVVRGDSAAYFCASSPWQLSANTEAFFGQGTRLTVV.